Described below is a single T cell receptor beta chain sequence and its context. The germline gives CDR1 LGHNA, CDR2 YNFKEQ. The CDR3 runs 18 residues. With 2 bases clipped from V and 8 bases from J, the junction kept 17 bases outside the gene matches. Clones were sequenced by immunoSEQ multiplex PCR, and TCRdb holds only the in-frame ones, with some missing. The table lists about 64,000 clones, approximately 82% of them singletons. This specimen comes from a study of OX40 agonist ivuxolimab in advanced cancers. The sequence was collected from an adult with an advanced solid tumor such as melanoma, head and neck, liver or kidney cancer. The input for sequencing was CD4+ or CD8+ T cells sorted from blood, taken in a trial of the OX40 agonist ivuxolimab. This sequence joins TRBV4-2 and TRBJ2-1, with 8 bases that match TRBD2. Here the CDR3 reads CASSQPNRPGLVTYEQFF. Here the CDR3 DNA reads TGTGCCAGCAGCCAACCAAACAGGCCGGGACTAGTTACCTATGAGCAGTTCTTC.